This entry features one T cell receptor beta chain sequence. Its specific antigen is unknown. Base quality data are lacking; no much larger clone is found one base away. Cut back by 4 bases and 0 bases, the V and J ends lie 9 bases apart. The cysteine opens and the phenylalanine closes a CDR3 of 15 amino acids. The retained sequence is limited to the CDR3, 45 bases, with the frame set at the first base. CDR1 and CDR2, looked up from the germline V gene, are SNHLY and FYNNEI. These data belong to a study of technical replicates of blood from a few donors (dated by TCRdb to 2017 to 2019). To prepare the library, the immunoSEQ multiplex PCR assay was applied. The clones in this table, taken by TCRdb from immuneACCESS, are in-frame only. Not every clone is retained; where verified, under half of the shortfall comes from an unresolved V gene, and the cause of the rest is unknown. This sample has roughly 64,000 clones in its table, and around 88% of those were observed once. Roughly 5.1% of the sample goes to the ten largest clones.

The V and J segments used are TRBV2 and TRBJ2-2; the D gene lacks a confident call. This receptor was obtained from a human donor in good health. Some clones in this sample may be carry-over from other donors' samples. Sequences were obtained from PBMCs. The DNA reads as follows: TGTGCCAGCAGTGTCGGTTCTGCGAACACCGGGGAGCTGTTTTTT. This translates into CASSVGSANTGELFF.